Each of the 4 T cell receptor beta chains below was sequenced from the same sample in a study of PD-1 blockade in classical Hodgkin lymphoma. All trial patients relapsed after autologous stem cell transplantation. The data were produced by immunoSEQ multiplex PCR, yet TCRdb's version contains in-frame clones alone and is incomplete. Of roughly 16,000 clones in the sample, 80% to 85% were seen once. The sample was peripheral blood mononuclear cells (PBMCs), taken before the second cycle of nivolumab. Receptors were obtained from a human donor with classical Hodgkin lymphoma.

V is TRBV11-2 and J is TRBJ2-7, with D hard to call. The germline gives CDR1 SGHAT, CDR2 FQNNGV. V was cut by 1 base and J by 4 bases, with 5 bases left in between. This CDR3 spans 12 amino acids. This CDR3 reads CASSLVRYEQYF. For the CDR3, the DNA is TGTGCCAGCAGCTTAGTTAGGTACGAGCAGTACTTC.

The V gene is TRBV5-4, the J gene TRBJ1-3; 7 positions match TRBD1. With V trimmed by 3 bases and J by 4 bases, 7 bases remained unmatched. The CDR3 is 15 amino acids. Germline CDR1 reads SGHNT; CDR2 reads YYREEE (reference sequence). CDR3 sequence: CASSWEGASGNTIYF. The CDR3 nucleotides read TGTGCCAGCAGCTGGGAGGGGGCTTCAGGAAACACCATATATTTT. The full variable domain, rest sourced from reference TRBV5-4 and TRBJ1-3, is ETGVTQSPTHLIKTRGQQVTLRCSSQSGHNTVSWYQQALGQGPQFIFQYYREEENGRGNFPPRFSGLQFPNYSSELNVNALELDDSALYLCASSWEGASGNTIYFGEGSWLTVV.

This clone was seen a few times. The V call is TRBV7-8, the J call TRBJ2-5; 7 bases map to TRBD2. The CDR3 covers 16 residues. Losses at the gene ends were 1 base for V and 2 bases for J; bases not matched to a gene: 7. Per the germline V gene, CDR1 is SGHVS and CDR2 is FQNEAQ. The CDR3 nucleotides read TGTGCCAGCAGCTTAGTATCCGGACTAGTACAAGAGACCCAGTACTTC. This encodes CASSLVSGLVQETQYF.

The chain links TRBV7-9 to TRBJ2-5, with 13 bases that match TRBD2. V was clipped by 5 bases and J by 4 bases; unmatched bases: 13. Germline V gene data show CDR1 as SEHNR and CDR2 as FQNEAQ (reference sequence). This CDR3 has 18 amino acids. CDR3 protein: CASSPRPRLAGGVETQYF. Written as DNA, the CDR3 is TGTGCCAGCAGCCCCCGGCCACGACTAGCGGGAGGAGTAGAGACCCAGTACTTC.